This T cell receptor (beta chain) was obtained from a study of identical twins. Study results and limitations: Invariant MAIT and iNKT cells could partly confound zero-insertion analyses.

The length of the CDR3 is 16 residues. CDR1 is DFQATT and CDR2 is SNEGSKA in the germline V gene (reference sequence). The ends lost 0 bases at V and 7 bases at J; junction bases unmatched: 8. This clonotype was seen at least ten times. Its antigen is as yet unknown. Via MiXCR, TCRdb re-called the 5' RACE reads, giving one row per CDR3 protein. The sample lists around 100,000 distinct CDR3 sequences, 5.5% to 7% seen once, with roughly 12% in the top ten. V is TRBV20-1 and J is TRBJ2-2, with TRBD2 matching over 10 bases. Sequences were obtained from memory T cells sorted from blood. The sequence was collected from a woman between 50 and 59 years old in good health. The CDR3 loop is CSARDLLAGASGELFF. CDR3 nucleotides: TGCAGTGCTAGAGATCTCCTAGCGGGAGCCAGCGGGGAGCTGTTTTTT.